This is a list of T cell receptor beta chains from one sample in a study of blood T cell repertoires in COVID-19. Assay: immunoSEQ multiplex PCR; the TCRdb copy retains only in-frame clones and omits some. The sample includes about 350,000 clones, about 90% of them seen just once. The sample was peripheral blood. The receptors here all came from a woman in her 70s with COVID-19, enrolled during active disease. CDR3s include the opening cysteine and the closing phenylalanine or tryptophan. D genes are given only for firm matches. For some rows the clone size is stated as once, few or many, or as a class when expanded; others skip it.

CASTRGSSGFF	TGCGCCAGCACCCGGGGGTCGTCGGGGTTCTTT	.	TRBV10-1	TRBJ1-1	.
CASSYTGVPYNEQFF	TGTGCCAGCAGTTATACAGGGGTACCCTACAATGAGCAGTTCTTC	TRBD1	TRBV6-5	TRBJ2-1	.
CASRQGRETQYF	TGTGCCAGTAGACAGGGCAGAGAGACCCAGTACTTC	.	TRBV19	TRBJ2-5	.
CSVDTGTNTEAFF	TGCAGCGTTGACACAGGGACGAACACTGAAGCTTTCTTT	.	TRBV29-1	TRBJ1-1	.
CAISTGADTQYF	TGTGCCATCAGTACAGGGGCAGATACGCAGTATTTT	TRBD1	TRBV10-3	TRBJ2-3	.
CASSLTQNLGSYNEQFF	TGTGCCAGCAGTTTAACTCAAAATCTAGGATCCTACAATGAGCAGTTCTTC	.	TRBV28	TRBJ2-1	.
CASRNLLTGSYGYTF	TGTGCCAGCAGGAACCTCCTCACGGGGAGCTATGGCTACACCTTC	.	TRBV27	TRBJ1-2	.
CASSPSLGQGIGYTF	TGTGCCAGTAGTCCAAGCTTGGGACAGGGGATCGGCTACACCTTC	TRBD1	TRBV19	TRBJ1-2	.
CASSSNRRDEQFF	TGTGCCAGCAGCTCAAACCGGAGGGATGAGCAGTTCTTC	.	TRBV7-9	TRBJ2-1	once
CAWRGRAPLNTEAFF	TGTGCCTGGAGAGGGAGGGCTCCCTTGAACACTGAAGCTTTCTTT	.	TRBV30	TRBJ1-1	few
CASSLNNRGLNYGYTF	TGTGCCAGCAGTCTGAACAACAGGGGGCTTAACTATGGCTACACCTTC	TRBD1	TRBV27	TRBJ1-2	.
CATSDSGRPGAFF	TGTGCCACCAGTGATTCCGGGAGACCAGGAGCTTTCTTT	.	TRBV24-1	TRBJ1-1	once
CASGGDGYTF	TGTGCCAGCGGGGGGGATGGCTACACCTTC	.	TRBV7-3	TRBJ1-2	.
CASSPGTGGSNQPQHF	TGCGCCAGCAGCCCTGGAACAGGGGGAAGCAATCAGCCCCAGCATTTT	TRBD1	TRBV5-1	TRBJ1-5	.
CASTASGQNYEQYF	TGTGCCAGCACGGCTTCGGGACAGAACTACGAGCAGTACTTC	TRBD1	TRBV6-5	TRBJ2-7	once
CASSVQGTDTQYF	TGTGCCAGCAGTGTTCAGGGCACAGATACGCAGTATTTT	.	TRBV12-3/TRBV12-4	TRBJ2-3	.
CASSSWTGKTEAFF	TGTGCCAGTAGTTCCTGGACAGGGAAGACTGAAGCTTTCTTT	TRBD1	TRBV19	TRBJ1-1	.
CASSPWTGENTEAFF	TGTGCCAGCAGTCCCTGGACAGGGGAGAACACTGAAGCTTTCTTT	TRBD1	TRBV28	TRBJ1-1	.
CASSRLGGTSTDTQYF	TGTGCCAGCAGCCGGCTCGGGGGGACCAGCACAGATACGCAGTATTTT	TRBD2	TRBV7-3	TRBJ2-3	.
CAVPAGKQNTEAFF	TGTGCCGTACCAGCGGGGAAACAGAACACTGAAGCTTTCTTT	.	TRBV10-3	TRBJ1-1	.
CATSDSNQPQHF	TGTGCCACCAGTGATTCTAATCAGCCCCAGCATTTT	.	TRBV24-1	TRBJ1-5	few
CASSDFRSNTEAFF	TGTGCCAGCAGCGATTTTCGGTCGAACACTGAAGCTTTCTTT	.	TRBV2	TRBJ1-1	.
CASSPGDRVFSDEQYF	TGCGCCAGCAGCCCAGGGGACAGGGTGTTTTCGGACGAGCAGTACTTC	TRBD1	TRBV5-1	TRBJ2-7	.
CASSIGQGQLDTEAFF	TGCGCCAGCAGCATTGGACAGGGTCAGTTGGACACTGAAGCTTTCTTT	TRBD1	TRBV5-1	TRBJ1-1	.
CASSFARKNYGYTF	TGTGCCAGCAGTTTCGCGAGGAAGAACTATGGCTACACCTTC	.	TRBV6-5	TRBJ1-2	.
CATSDFSAGELFF	TGTGCCACCAGTGATTTTTCGGCCGGGGAGCTGTTTTTT	.	TRBV24-1	TRBJ2-2	.
CAISPGGSYNEQFF	TGTGCCATCAGTCCAGGGGGCTCCTACAATGAGCAGTTCTTC	TRBD1	TRBV10-3	TRBJ2-1	.
CASSPRQGALETQYF	TGTGCCAGCTCACCACGGCAGGGGGCACTGGAGACCCAGTACTTC	TRBD1	TRBV18	TRBJ2-5	.
CASSDPLAVTDTQYF	TGTGCCAGCAGTGACCCACTAGCGGTCACAGATACGCAGTATTTT	TRBD2	TRBV6-4	TRBJ2-3	.
CASSLGLAGGLTDTQYF	TGTGCCAGCAGCCTCGGACTAGCGGGGGGTCTTACAGATACGCAGTATTTT	TRBD2	TRBV9	TRBJ2-3	.
CASSAEVATNEKLFF	TGTGCCAGCAGCGCGGAAGTGGCAACTAATGAAAAACTGTTTTTT	.	TRBV5-5	TRBJ1-4	.
CASSSRTSGAGNNEQFF	TGCGCCAGCAGCTCCCGGACTAGCGGGGCGGGGAACAATGAGCAGTTCTTC	TRBD2	TRBV5-1	TRBJ2-1	.
CASRGQAGETQYF	TGTGCCAGCAGGGGACAGGCAGGGGAGACCCAGTACTTC	TRBD1	TRBV6-5	TRBJ2-5	.
CASSSGAQQREQFF	TGTGCCAGCAGCTCAGGGGCTCAGCAAAGGGAGCAGTTCTTC	.	TRBV7-9	TRBJ2-1	.
CASSSSSGGASMVQYF	TGTGCCAGCAGTTCCTCTAGCGGGGGGGCCAGCATGGTGCAGTATTTT	TRBD2	TRBV28	TRBJ2-3	.
CATSDPSGAHGELFF	TGTGCCACCAGTGATCCATCAGGGGCACACGGGGAGCTGTTTTTT	.	TRBV24-1	TRBJ2-2	.
CASSFGFNGYTF	TGTGCCAGCAGCTTCGGTTTTAATGGCTACACCTTC	.	TRBV5-6	TRBJ1-2	.
CASSDLTGETDTQYF	TGCGCCAGCAGTGACCTGACAGGGGAAACAGATACGCAGTATTTT	TRBD1	TRBV10-1	TRBJ2-3	.
CASSRLGARKNIQYF	TGTGCCAGCAGCCGGTTGGGGGCGCGGAAAAACATTCAGTACTTC	.	TRBV6-2/TRBV6-3	TRBJ2-4	.
CASSPLGREQYF	TGTGCCAGCAGTCCACTGGGGCGCGAGCAGTACTTC	.	TRBV28	TRBJ2-7	.
CASFSHRYEQYF	TGTGCCAGCTTTTCACACCGCTACGAGCAGTACTTC	.	TRBV27	TRBJ2-7	.
CASSRGDYGYTF	TGTGCCAGCAGCAGGGGTGACTATGGCTACACCTTC	.	TRBV11-2	TRBJ1-2	.
CASSLPDRGEQYF	TGCGCCAGCAGCTTGCCGGACAGGGGAGAGCAGTACTTC	TRBD1	TRBV5-1	TRBJ2-7	once
CASTGIYNEQFF	TGTGCCAGTACCGGGATCTACAATGAGCAGTTCTTC	.	TRBV19	TRBJ2-1	.
CASSGGSWGYTF	TGTGCCAGCAGCGGAGGGTCGTGGGGCTACACCTTC	.	TRBV9	TRBJ1-2	.
CATSTTGNTEAFF	TGTGCCACCAGTACGACAGGGAACACTGAAGCTTTCTTT	.	TRBV24-1	TRBJ1-1	.
CASSPRWNTEAFF	TGTGCCAGTAGTCCGCGGTGGAACACTGAAGCTTTCTTT	.	TRBV19	TRBJ1-1	.
CASSFETGVSYEQYF	TGCGCCAGCAGCTTTGAAACGGGGGTCTCCTACGAGCAGTACTTC	.	TRBV5-1	TRBJ2-7	.
CATSRAGGNTQYF	TGTGCCACCAGCAGAGCGGGGGGAAATACGCAGTATTTT	TRBD2	TRBV15	TRBJ2-3	.
CASSLDQVPTQYF	TGTGCCAGCAGCTTAGATCAGGTCCCGACGCAGTATTTT	.	TRBV7-9	TRBJ2-3	.
CSVELLPRGGYAF	TGCAGCGTTGAATTACTCCCCCGCGGTGGCTACGCCTTC	.	TRBV29-1	TRBJ1-2	.